The 31 T cell receptor beta chains listed next were all sequenced from one sample in a study of Ad26.COV2.S vaccination and SARS-CoV-2 variants. The repertoire was sequenced with immunoSEQ multiplex PCR; TCRdb's copy has only in-frame clones and lacks some. Among some 420,000 clones listed, 88% were seen once. Stated treatment: over 15 received Ad26.COV2.S at low or high dose, single or two shots; about five received placebo; per-sample allocation not given. At day 63 after the first vaccine or placebo injection, samples were drawn. This specimen was peripheral blood, taken in a trial of Ad26.COV2.S vaccine versus placebo. These receptors were taken from a person aged 18 to 59 who received the Ad26.COV2.S COVID-19 vaccine or a placebo.

The sample holds one count of this clone. The junction departs from germline at one end; a sequencing error may be responsible. V usage is TRBV6-2 or TRBV6-3 and J usage is TRBJ1-2, with 7 bases that match TRBD1. The CDR3 runs 12 residues. Germline V gene data show CDR1 as MNHEY and CDR2 as SVGEGT. CDR3 loop: CASSYSGGQMAF. Here the CDR3 DNA reads TGTGCCAGCAGTTACTCCGGGGGACAGATGGCCTTC.

Regarding this clone: Other nucleotide sequences from this sample produce the same CDR3. The chain uses TRBV28 and TRBJ2-7; no definite D call. The V end was cut by 4 bases, the J end by 3 bases, with 4 bases between. This CDR3 region has 11 residues. Germline V gene sequence: CDR1 MDHEN, CDR2 SYDVKM. CDR3 sequence: CASSSDYEQYF. Here the CDR3 DNA reads TGTGCCAGCAGTTCCGACTACGAGCAGTACTTC.

The chain is built from TRBV5-5 and TRBJ2-7, with D maybe TRBD1 (5 bases). The CDR3 loop spans 14 amino acids. Trimming took off 0 bases at V and 2 bases at J, with 9 bases between the two ends. The germline V gene encodes CDR1 SGHKS and CDR2 YYEKEE (reference sequence). CDR3: CASSLGVGAYEQYF. CDR3 DNA: TGTGCCAGCAGCTTGGGGGTAGGGGCCTACGAGCAGTACTTC.

The chain couples TRBV27 to TRBJ2-7; weak D call: TRBD2 (7 bases). CDR1 is MNHEY and CDR2 is SMNVEV in the germline V gene (reference sequence). The CDR3 length is 14 residues. The V and J ends lost 0 bases and 6 bases respectively, with 12 bases between them. The CDR3 is CASSLSGGVSEQYF. CDR3 sequence (DNA): TGTGCCAGCAGTTTATCAGGGGGGGTTTCCGAGCAGTACTTC.

This sequence joins TRBV4-1 and TRBJ2-1; TRBD2 matches 14 bases. Trimming cost V 1 base and J 7 bases; bases outside gene matches: 15. The CDR3 is 20 residues long. Germline V CDR1 and CDR2: MGHRA, YSYEKL. The CDR3 is CASSQAPTKRWTSGGNEQFF. As DNA, the CDR3 is TGCGCCAGCAGCCAAGCTCCTACTAAACGGTGGACTAGCGGGGGGAATGAGCAGTTCTTC.

This clone was seen a handful of times. The chain has TRBV19 and TRBJ1-2; 7 nucleotides agree with TRBD1. In germline, CDR1 is LNHDA, CDR2 SQIVND (reference sequence). V shed 4 bases, J shed 4 bases, and the junction held 9 bases outside the gene matches. This CDR3 is built from 15 residues. The CDR3 coding sequence is TGTGCCAGTAGTACCAGGACAGGAGAAATCTATGGCTACACCTTC. It specifies CASSTRTGEIYGYTF.

The rearrangement uses TRBV6-1 and TRBJ2-4; D remains unclear. The CDR3 spans 17 residues. Trimming took 0 bases from V and 0 from J, leaving 12 bases between them. CDR1 is MNHNS and CDR2 is SASEGT in the germline V gene. The CDR3 region is CASSEARRHLAKNIQYF. The DNA of the CDR3 is TGTGCCAGCAGTGAAGCGCGGCGGCATCTAGCCAAAAACATTCAGTACTTC.

This clone was counted once. The V call is TRBV11-2, the J call TRBJ2-3; D could derive from TRBD1 or TRBD2 (6 bases each). This CDR3 has 16 amino acids. The germline gives CDR1 SGHAT, CDR2 FQNNGV. Trimming left V 4 bases short and J 0 bases short, with 14 bases between. DNA for the CDR3: TGTGCCAGCAGCTATAGTGGGGGGCTGAGCACAGATACGCAGTATTTT. This encodes CASSYSGGLSTDTQYF.

This clone showed up just a few times. The chain links TRBV19 to TRBJ2-1; D remains ambiguous. The germline V gene has CDR1 LNHDA and CDR2 SQIVND (reference sequence). This CDR3 is built from 15 residues. The V end lost 3 bases, the J end lost 3 bases, and 12 bases lay between the germline ends. This CDR3 reads CASSMSTHHYNEQFF. CDR3 DNA sequence: TGTGCCAGTAGTATGTCCACACACCACTACAATGAGCAGTTCTTC.

This clone was counted a single time. The V and J genes are TRBV7-2 and TRBJ2-5; D is uncertain. The CDR3 is 13 residues long. V was shortened by 5 bases and J by 3 bases, with 10 bases between the two germline ends. The V gene's germline CDR1 is SGHTA and CDR2 FQGNSA. CDR3 DNA sequence: TGTGCCAGCAGCGTGACCCGGGAAGAGACCCAGTACTTC. This gives the protein CASSVTREETQYF.

The chain has TRBV24-1 and TRBJ2-3; the D gene is possibly TRBD2 (5 bases). Trimming took off 9 bases at V and 6 bases at J, with 15 bases between the two ends. There are 13 residues in the CDR3. Germline V CDR1 and CDR2: KGHDR, SFDVKD. In DNA form, the CDR3 reads TGTGCCACCTCTGTCCCCCGCGGGGATACGCAGTATTTT. Amino acid sequence: CATSVPRGDTQYF.

This clone turned up a few times. The chain is built from TRBV24-1 and TRBJ1-2; D unresolved. Per the germline V gene, CDR1 is KGHDR and CDR2 is SFDVKD. This CDR3 is built from 13 residues. Deletions cut 3 bases from V and 1 base from J, with 5 bases between. CDR3 in DNA: TGTGCCACCAGTGATGGGAGTAACTATGGCTACACCTTC. Translation gives CATSDGSNYGYTF.

The chain couples TRBV9 to TRBJ2-5, with D possibly being TRBD1 (6 bases). The CDR3 is 14 residues long. From germline, CDR1 is SGDLS and CDR2 YYNGEE. Trimming shortened V by 0 bases and J by 5 bases, and 11 bases separated the two germline ends. CDR3 coding DNA: TGTGCCAGCAGCGTAGTGGGGGCCGGGGAGACCCAGTACTTC. It encodes CASSVVGAGETQYF.

V gene TRBV28 combines with J gene TRBJ1-5; D not resolved. The V end was cut by 9 bases, the J end by 3 bases, with 12 bases between. The CDR3 is made up of 13 amino acids. Germline CDR1 and CDR2: MDHEN and SYDVKM. The CDR3 sequence is CASNDRYNQPQHF. The CDR3 nucleotides are TGTGCCAGTAACGACCGATACAATCAGCCCCAGCATTTT.

The V call is TRBV30, the J call TRBJ1-3; D is undetermined. In germline, CDR1 is GTSNPN, CDR2 SVGIG (reference sequence). Trimming shortened V by 0 bases and J by 3 bases, and 9 bases separated the two germline ends. This CDR3 is 14 amino acids long. CDR3: CAWSVVSYGNTIYF. CDR3 nucleotides: TGTGCCTGGAGTGTAGTTTCGTATGGAAACACCATATATTTT.

The V gene is TRBV29-1, the J gene TRBJ2-7; tentatively, D is TRBD1 or TRBD2 (5 bases each). This CDR3 is 15 amino acids long. Between the trimmed V and J ends, which lost 8 bases and 1 base, there was a span of 21 bases. Germline V gives CDR1 SQVTM, CDR2 ANQGSEA. This CDR3 reads CSILGVGTSSYEQYF. The CDR3 DNA reads as TGCAGCATACTAGGCGTCGGGACCTCTTCCTACGAGCAGTACTTC.

This rearrangement joins TRBV19 to TRBJ2-1; D tentatively reads TRBD1 or TRBD2 (5 bases each). Deletions cut 5 bases from V and 10 bases from J, with 12 bases between. Per the germline V gene, CDR1 is LNHDA and CDR2 is SQIVND (reference sequence). This CDR3 has 12 amino acids. Here the CDR3 reads CASSLPGAEQFF. The CDR3 DNA is TGTGCCAGTAGTCTACCCGGGGCCGAGCAGTTCTTC.

V gene TRBV6-5 combines with J gene TRBJ1-2; 10 bases fit TRBD1. CDR1 and CDR2 from the germline V gene are MNHEY and SVGAGI. Trimming removed 5 bases from V and 7 bases from J; junction bases left unmatched: 7. This CDR3 has 14 amino acids. CDR3 residues: CASSPYGTGVGYTF. DNA of the CDR3: TGTGCCAGCAGTCCCTACGGGACAGGGGTTGGCTACACCTTC.

This sequence joins TRBV11-2 and TRBJ2-5; D not certain. Germline V gene sequence: CDR1 SGHAT, CDR2 FQNNGV. The CDR3 is made up of 14 amino acids. V was cut by 1 base and J by 4 bases, with 10 bases left in between. CDR3: CASSLGGFAETQYF. In DNA form, the CDR3 reads TGTGCCAGCAGCTTAGGAGGTTTCGCAGAGACCCAGTACTTC.

This clone was recorded only once. The genes are TRBV19 and TRBJ2-1, with 8 bases that match TRBD2. Germline V gene data show CDR1 as LNHDA and CDR2 as SQIVND (reference sequence). The V segment lost 3 bases and the J segment 3 bases; nucleotides outside the gene matches: 4. The CDR3 runs to 15 residues. The CDR3 nucleotides are TGTGCCAGTAGTATTAACGGGGGGGACTACAATGAGCAGTTCTTC. This sequence encodes CASSINGGDYNEQFF. Variable domain in full (rest from reference TRBV19 and TRBJ2-1): DGGITQSPKYLFRKEGQNVTLSCEQNLNHDAMYWYRQDPGQGLRLIYYSQIVNDFQKGDIAEGYSVSREKKESFPLTVTSAQKNPTAFYLCASSINGGDYNEQFFGPGTRLTVL.

V gene TRBV28 combines with J gene TRBJ1-1; D perhaps matches TRBD1 (6 bases). Trimming took 6 bases from V and 4 from J, leaving 21 bases between them. Per germline, CDR1 MDHEN and CDR2 SYDVKM. This CDR3 comprises 16 residues. The CDR3 here is CASSRIQGSRTTEAFF. The CDR3 DNA follows: TGTGCCAGCAGCCGGATTCAGGGGTCCAGGACCACTGAAGCTTTCTTT. Combining the CDR3 with reference TRBV28 and TRBJ1-1 gives the whole variable domain DVKVTQSSRYLVKRTGEKVFLECVQDMDHENMFWYRQDPGLGLRLIYFSYDVKMKEKGDIPEGYSVSREKKERFSLILESASTNQTSMYLCASSRIQGSRTTEAFFGQGTRLTVV.

The chain carries TRBV10-1 and TRBJ2-5; TRBD2 aligns across 11 bases. J lost 2 bases, V lost 2 bases, and 1 base had no gene match. The CDR3 covers 15 residues. Germline V gene sequence: CDR1 WNHNN, CDR2 SYGVQD (reference sequence). The CDR3 spells CASSEASGGQETQYF. Here the CDR3 DNA reads TGCGCCAGCAGTGAGGCTAGCGGGGGGCAAGAGACCCAGTACTTC.

The chain uses TRBV5-4 and TRBJ2-2; D uncertain. The CDR3 totals 14 residues. Germline CDR1 and CDR2: SGHNT and YYREEE (reference sequence). V was shortened by 3 bases and J by 5 bases, with 11 bases between the two germline ends. The CDR3 sequence is CASSSSLETGELFF. Here the CDR3 DNA reads TGTGCCAGCAGCTCGTCTTTAGAGACCGGGGAGCTGTTTTTT.

The chain couples TRBV11-2 to TRBJ2-5; D is ambiguous. V was pared by 5 bases and J by 5 bases, with 15 bases between. The CDR3 runs to 14 residues. The germline V gene encodes CDR1 SGHAT and CDR2 FQNNGV. Here the CDR3 DNA reads TGTGCCAGCAGCCTCCTCGGCGCCGGGGAGACCCAGTACTTC. Translating gives CASSLLGAGETQYF.

The chain joins TRBV11-3 to TRBJ2-2; 7 bases fit TRBD2. V dropped 0 bases and J dropped 5; count of bases not matched to a gene: 6. CDR1 and CDR2 (germline): SGHNT, YENEEA. CDR3 size: 16 residues. CDR3 coding DNA: TGTGCCAGCAGCTTAGACCGCGGCGGGGGTACCGGGGAGCTGTTTTTT. Translated, it gives CASSLDRGGGTGELFF.

The chain employs TRBV7-8 and TRBJ1-1; the D gene is possibly TRBD1 (5 bases). Germline values: CDR1 SGHVS, CDR2 FQNEAQ. Trimming cost V 1 base and J 3 bases, with 9 bases left between them. This CDR3 is 14 amino acids long. CDR3 protein: CASSLGGAYTEAFF. The CDR3 coding sequence is TGTGCCAGCAGCTTAGGTGGGGCCTACACTGAAGCTTTCTTT.

The CDR3 DNA follows: TGTGCCAGCAGTTTCGGGGGTACCCACAATGAGCAGTTCTTC. Protein sequence: CASSFGGTHNEQFF. The genes are TRBV27 and TRBJ2-1, with D possibly being TRBD2 (6 bases). The CDR3 covers 14 residues. Trimming removed 3 bases from V and 5 bases from J, with 11 bases in between. CDR1 is MNHEY, CDR2 SMNVEV, per germline (reference sequence).

This chain connects TRBV28 to TRBJ2-3; tentative D call: TRBD2 (6 bases). V gave up 6 bases and J gave up 5 bases, with 15 bases separating them. There are 14 residues in the CDR3. The V gene's germline CDR1 is MDHEN and CDR2 SYDVKM. CDR3 in amino acids: CASRIPGLKDTQYF. CDR3 bases: TGTGCCAGCAGGATCCCGGGACTGAAAGATACGCAGTATTTT. The full variable domain, with the rest looked up from reference TRBV28 and TRBJ2-3, is DVKVTQSSRYLVKRTGEKVFLECVQDMDHENMFWYRQDPGLGLRLIYFSYDVKMKEKGDIPEGYSVSREKKERFSLILESASTNQTSMYLCASRIPGLKDTQYFGPGTRLTVL.

This clone was seen more than once but under ten times. V gene TRBV7-9 combines with J gene TRBJ2-7; D is perhaps TRBD1 (6 bases). The V gene's germline CDR1 is SEHNR and CDR2 FQNEAQ (reference sequence). This CDR3 has 14 amino acids. The V end was cut by 3 bases, the J end by 5 bases, with 14 bases between. The CDR3 DNA is TGTGCCAGCAGCTTGGACTTTACAGGGAACGAGCAGTACTTC. Encoded protein: CASSLDFTGNEQYF.

By sample fraction, this clone is large (0.1 to 1%). The rearrangement joins TRBV7-8 to TRBJ2-7, with 9 bases that match TRBD2. V trimming: 1 base; J trimming: 2 bases; junction bases outside the gene matches: 6. The CDR3 is 16 residues long. Germline V lookup: CDR1 SGHVS, CDR2 FQNEAQ. The CDR3 DNA reads as TGTGCCAGCAGCTTAGTTGCGCGGGGGGGCCCCTACGAGCAGTACTTC. It translates to CASSLVARGGPYEQYF. The complete variable domain, with remaining parts taken from reference TRBV7-8 and TRBJ2-7, reads GAGVSQSPRYKVAKRGQDVALRCDPISGHVSLFWYQQALGQGPEFLTYFQNEAQLDKSGLPSDRFFAERPEGSVSTLKIQRTQQEDSAVYLCASSLVARGGPYEQYFGPGTRLTVT.

The rearrangement uses TRBV4-3 and TRBJ2-7, with 7 nucleotides matching TRBD1. The J segment lost 4 bases and the V segment lost 3 bases, leaving 6 bases of the junction unmatched. The germline V gene encodes CDR1 LGHNA and CDR2 YSLEER. CDR3 length: 14 amino acids. The CDR3 DNA sequence: TGCGCCAGCAGCCACTACAGGGGCTCTTACGAGCAGTACTTC. Its protein is CASSHYRGSYEQYF.